The 30 T cell receptor beta chains listed next were all sequenced from one sample in a study of CD8+CD57+ T cells in acquired aplastic anemia. For sequencing, patients were chosen who had shown expansion of CD8+CD57+ cells by flow cytometry. The study profiled TCR beta VDJ and CDR3 using genomic DNA as template. TCRdb analysed the reads with MiXCR anew, one entry per CDR3 protein. The sample records more than 95,000 distinct CDR3 sequences, approximately 40% being singletons. The sample comprised sorted CD4+, CD8+, or CD8+CD57+ T cells (not recorded which) from PBMCs. These receptors originate from a human donor with aplastic anemia.

The V gene is TRBV5-6, the J gene TRBJ1-2, with 8 positions matching TRBD1. The ends lost 4 bases at V and 8 bases at J; junction bases unmatched: 13. The CDR3 has 15 residues. Germline V lookup: CDR1 SGHDT, CDR2 YYEEEE. The CDR3 sequence is CASSPGGRGLLGYTF. CDR3 in DNA: TGTGCCAGCAGCCCGGGGGGCAGGGGGCTCTTGGGCTACACCTTC.

The chain links TRBV5-1 to TRBJ1-2; D may be TRBD1 (5 bases). Germline CDR1 is SGHRS and CDR2 is YFSETQ. V was cut by 4 bases and J by 7 bases, with 14 bases left in between. The CDR3 totals 13 residues. CDR3 residues: CASSRDSPPGYTF. In DNA form, the CDR3 reads TGCGCCAGCAGCCGGGACTCCCCCCCTGGCTACACCTTC.

This clonotype was detected many times. J is TRBJ1-2 and V is TRBV20-1; tentatively, D is TRBD1 (5 bases). CDR1 and CDR2 (germline): DFQATT, SNEGSKA (reference sequence). Deletions cut 4 bases from V and 2 bases from J, with 11 bases between. The CDR3 has 13 amino acids. The CDR3 DNA reads as TGCAGTGCTAAAGACAGCGTCAACTATGGCTACACCTTC. It translates to CSAKDSVNYGYTF.

This clonotype was seen only once. The chain couples TRBV19 to TRBJ2-2, with D possibly TRBD1 on 5 matching bases. This CDR3 has 14 residues. The ends were cut back, 6 bases at V and 1 base at J, with 9 bases in the middle. In germline, CDR1 is LNHDA, CDR2 SQIVND (reference sequence). Here the CDR3 reads CASRTVGNTGELFF. CDR3 coding DNA: TGTGCCAGTAGGACAGTGGGGAACACCGGGGAGCTGTTTTTT.

In this sample, this clonotype turned up many times. In DNA form, the CDR3 reads TGTGCCAGCACTCCACCCGGGAGTTTGAACACTGAAGCTTTCTTT. It translates to CASTPPGSLNTEAFF. V is TRBV9 and J is TRBJ1-1; D uncertain. The CDR3 totals 15 residues. V was pared by 6 bases and J by 0 bases, with 15 bases between. Germline loops: CDR1 SGDLS, CDR2 YYNGEE. The full variable domain, rest sourced from reference TRBV9 and TRBJ1-1, is DSGVTQTPKHLITATGQRVTLRCSPRSGDLSVYWYQQSLDQGLQFLIQYYNGEERAKGNILERFSAQQFPDLHSELNLSSLELGDSALYFCASTPPGSLNTEAFFGQGTRLTVV.

Only a few counts were recorded for this clonotype. The genes are TRBV5-1 and TRBJ2-3, with 11 nucleotides matching TRBD2. This CDR3 is 18 amino acids long. Germline V lookup: CDR1 SGHRS, CDR2 YFSETQ. The V gene end was trimmed by 0 bases and the J gene end by 1 base; junction bases not matched to a gene: 7. CDR3 bases: TGCGCCAGCAGCTTGGGGGGAGGGACTAGCGGTCGCACAGATACGCAGTATTTT. Encoded protein: CASSLGGGTSGRTDTQYF.

The V and J genes are TRBV19 and TRBJ1-4, with D maybe TRBD1 (5 bases). In germline, CDR1 is LNHDA, CDR2 SQIVND (reference sequence). The CDR3 consists of 14 residues. V was clipped by 6 bases and J by 8 bases, with 16 bases between them. The CDR3 coding sequence is TGTGCCAGTAGCTTCGGGACGCGTGGGGAAAAACTGTTTTTT. Its protein product is CASSFGTRGEKLFF.

Turning to this clonotype: A junction end diverges from the germline sequence, so it may reflect a read error. The chain combines TRBV27 with TRBJ1-6, with D uncertain. This CDR3 is 13 amino acids long. Looked up from germline, CDR1 is MNHEY and CDR2 is SMNVEV (reference sequence). CDR3 residues: CAGSRDYNSPLHF. The CDR3 DNA sequence: TGTGCCGGCAGTAGGGATTATAATTCACCCCTCCACTTT.

Remarks on this clonotype: This may arise from a read error, as a much more abundant clone is one base away. This chain joins TRBV19 and TRBJ2-1; TRBD1 aligns across 9 bases. In germline, CDR1 is LNHDA, CDR2 SQIVND (reference sequence). The CDR3 extends over 15 amino acids. Here the CDR3 reads CAGSTGGTGSNEQFF. For the CDR3, the DNA is TGTGCCGGTAGCACTGGAGGGACAGGGAGCAATGAGCAGTTCTTC.

As to this clonotype: A much larger clone sits a single nucleotide away, making a read error possible. The V and J genes are TRBV2 and TRBJ1-1, with a weak D call TRBD1 (5 bases). Germline V lookup: CDR1 SNHLY, CDR2 FYNNEI. V dropped 6 bases and J dropped 0 bases, with 8 bases sitting between them. CDR3 length equals 13 residues. The DNA for the CDR3 is TGTGCCAGCAGCCCAGGGATGAACACTGAAGCTTTCTTT. Protein: CASSPGMNTEAFF.

This clonotype was seen ten or more times. The CDR3 DNA reads as TGTGCCAGCAGTTTGTATGCCTCGACCAGGGAACGAGATACGCAGTATTTT. It yields the protein CASSLYASTRERDTQYF. The chain employs TRBV6-5 and TRBJ2-3, with TRBD1 as a possible D gene (5 bases). V was pared by 4 bases and J by 5 bases, with 22 bases between. Germline CDR1 reads MNHEY; CDR2 reads SVGAGI. The CDR3 length is 17 residues.

This clonotype was observed once. The genes are TRBV7-9 and TRBJ2-3; 12 bases align to TRBD2. CDR3 length equals 16 residues. V was clipped by 5 bases and J by 1 base; unmatched bases: 4. CDR1 is SEHNR and CDR2 is FQNEAQ in the germline V gene (reference sequence). This CDR3 reads CASSPWTSGGTDTQYF. The CDR3 bases are TGTGCCAGCAGCCCCTGGACTAGCGGGGGCACAGATACGCAGTATTTT.

The V call is TRBV6-1, the J call TRBJ1-3, with a possible D match to TRBD1 (5 bases). Germline loops: CDR1 MNHNS, CDR2 SASEGT. V shed 0 bases and J shed 3 bases, with 15 bases lying between them. The CDR3 covers 17 residues. Written as DNA, the CDR3 is TGTGCCAGCAGTGAAGCGCTTCCAGGGCTGGATGGAAACACCATATATTTT. Translated: CASSEALPGLDGNTIYF.

V usage is TRBV25-1 and J usage is TRBJ1-2; D might be TRBD1 (6 bases). Trimming pared 2 bases from V and 2 bases from J, leaving 12 bases between. In germline, CDR1 is MGHDK, CDR2 SYGVNS. The CDR3 has 15 amino acids. The CDR3 nucleotides are TGTGCCAGCAGTGAAGATCGGGGGGCGAACTATGGCTACACCTTC. It codes for CASSEDRGANYGYTF.

V usage is TRBV19 and J usage is TRBJ2-7; 7 nucleotides match TRBD1. V shed 6 bases, J shed 3 bases, and the junction held 11 bases outside the gene matches. Germline V gene data show CDR1 as LNHDA and CDR2 as SQIVND (reference sequence). The CDR3 extends over 15 amino acids. CDR3 residues: CASSPFWGTVYEQYF. CDR3 nucleotides: TGTGCCAGTAGCCCCTTTTGGGGGACAGTCTACGAGCAGTACTTC.

J is TRBJ2-7 and V is TRBV4-2, with 8 bases aligning to TRBD2. Germline V gene sequence: CDR1 LGHNA, CDR2 YNFKEQ. This CDR3 region has 16 residues. V was clipped by 0 bases and J by 7 bases; unmatched bases: 11. CDR3 DNA sequence: TGTGCCAGCAGCCAAGACGTGACGGGAGGGCCGGGGGAGCAGTACTTC. This sequence encodes CASSQDVTGGPGEQYF.

Of note for this clonotype: A much larger clone lies one base from this, so it may be a read error. A read error is likely, as this CDR3 ends without the conserved phenylalanine or tryptophan. V gene TRBV19 combines with J gene TRBJ1-1; D unresolved. CDR1 and CDR2 from the germline V gene are LNHDA and SQIVND (reference sequence). The CDR3 loop spans 12 amino acids. V was clipped by 4 bases and J by 5 bases, with 8 bases between them. In DNA form, the CDR3 reads TGTGCCAGTAGTAGTTCCAGAACTGAAGCTTTCTCT. Translating gives CASSSSRTEAFS.

About this clonotype: This CDR3 is missing its conserved last phenylalanine or tryptophan, likely due to a read error. The chain has TRBV20-1 and TRBJ2-7; tentatively, D is TRBD1 (6 bases). This CDR3 is 14 amino acids long. Germline V gives CDR1 DFQATT, CDR2 SNEGSKA (reference sequence). For the CDR3, the DNA is TGCCGTGCTAGCCAGATACAGGGATCATACGAGCAGTACTCC. Translation: CRASQIQGSYEQYS.

The sample holds a few counts of this clonotype. V gene TRBV20-1 combines with J gene TRBJ2-2; tentative D call: TRBD1 (6 bases). V lost 3 bases to trimming and J lost 3 bases, with 17 bases between them. Germline V gene data show CDR1 as DFQATT and CDR2 as SNEGSKA (reference sequence). This CDR3 region has 16 residues. The CDR3 sequence is CSARGNRDWYTGELFF. The DNA of the CDR3 is TGCAGTGCTAGGGGTAACAGGGATTGGTACACCGGGGAGCTGTTTTTT.

This clonotype was seen many times. The V gene is TRBV29-1, the J gene TRBJ1-2; the D gene is possibly TRBD1 (6 bases). V lost 4 bases to trimming and J lost 1 base, with 10 bases between them. The germline V gene has CDR1 SQVTM and CDR2 ANQGSEA. This CDR3 spans 13 amino acids. The CDR3 coding sequence is TGCAGCGTTGCGGCAGGGGATAACTATGGCTACACCTTC. Translating it yields CSVAAGDNYGYTF.

Worth noting for this clonotype: This may stem from a read error, because a much larger clone lies one nucleotide away. This chain uses TRBV13 with TRBJ1-6; D is uncertain. Germline V gives CDR1 PRHDT, CDR2 FYEKMQ (reference sequence). Trimming left V 8 bases short and J 0 bases short, with 17 bases between. The CDR3 contains 17 residues. The CDR3 loop is CASGLMGRSSYNSPLHF. CDR3 DNA: TGTGCCAGCGGACTGATGGGCAGGAGCTCCTATAATTCACCCCTCCACTTT. The variable domain in full, with the rest retrieved from reference TRBV13 and TRBJ1-6, is AAGVIQSPRHLIKEKRETATLKCYPIPRHDTVYWYQQGPGQDPQFLISFYEKMQSDKGSIPDRFSAQQFSDYHSELNMSSLELGDSALYFCASGLMGRSSYNSPLHFGNGTRLTVT.

This clonotype was seen more than once but under ten times. A much larger clone differs by one base, so this may be a read error. The chain links TRBV5-1 to TRBJ2-3; unclear D gene. The germline gives CDR1 SGHRS, CDR2 YFSETQ. CDR3 length equals 13 residues. This CDR3 is CASSLADTDPQYF. The CDR3 region has the DNA TGCGCCAGCAGCTTGGCAGACACAGATCCGCAGTATTTT.

There are many counts of this clonotype. This sequence joins TRBV6-5 and TRBJ1-1, with unresolved D. The germline V gene has CDR1 MNHEY and CDR2 SVGAGI. The CDR3 has 12 residues. Trimming removed 5 bases from V and 1 base from J, with 5 bases in between. CDR3 DNA sequence: TGTGCCAGCAGTAGGCGGAACACTGAAGCTTTCTTT. It codes for CASSRRNTEAFF.

Comments on this clonotype: Given a much more abundant clone one base away, this may be a read error. The genes are TRBV20-1 and TRBJ2-1; D may correspond to TRBD1 or TRBD2 (5 bases each). This CDR3 is built from 15 residues. Germline V gene lookup returns CDR1 DFQATT and CDR2 SNEGSKA (reference sequence). The CDR3 sequence is CSASPPWDAHNEQLF. CDR3 DNA sequence: TGCAGTGCGTCTCCTCCCTGGGACGCCCACAATGAGCAGCTCTTC.

The CDR3 region is CASSSPGLAAPYEQFF. CDR3 in DNA: TGTGCCAGCAGCTCTCCGGGACTAGCGGCCCCTTATGAGCAGTTCTTC. The V call is TRBV5-6, the J call TRBJ2-1, with TRBD2 matching over 11 bases. This CDR3 comprises 16 residues. Germline V lookup: CDR1 SGHDT, CDR2 YYEEEE. The J segment lost 8 bases and the V segment lost 3 bases, leaving 10 bases of the junction unmatched. Full variable domain (remainder filled in from reference TRBV5-6 and TRBJ2-1): DAGVTQSPTHLIKTRGQQVTLRCSPKSGHDTVSWYQQALGQGPQFIFQYYEEEERQRGNFPDRFSGHQFPNYSSELNVNALLLGDSALYLCASSSPGLAAPYEQFFGPGTRLTVL.

V is TRBV2 and J is TRBJ1-1; D perhaps matches TRBD1 (6 bases). Germline-derived CDR1 and CDR2 are SNHLY and FYNNEI. The CDR3 contains 13 residues. V lost 11 bases and J lost 2, with 15 bases in between. The CDR3 here is CAGGGHPNTEAFF. The CDR3 DNA reads as TGTGCCGGGGGGGGACACCCAAACACTGAAGCTTTCTTT.

V usage is TRBV27 and J usage is TRBJ2-7; tentatively, D is TRBD1 (5 bases). Trimming took 5 bases from V and 2 from J, leaving 13 bases between them. The CDR3 covers 14 residues. Germline V gene sequence: CDR1 MNHEY, CDR2 SMNVEV (reference sequence). Here the CDR3 reads CASSPIDSTYEQYV. CDR3 DNA: TGTGCCAGCAGTCCCATCGACAGCACCTACGAGCAGTACGTC.

This clonotype has more than one count but fewer than ten. The gene calls are TRBV30 and TRBJ2-1; a weak D match, TRBD2 (6 bases). V was cut by 6 bases and J by 2 bases, with 14 bases left in between. Germline V gene sequence: CDR1 GTSNPN, CDR2 SVGIG (reference sequence). The CDR3 has 14 amino acids. As DNA, the CDR3 is TGTGCCTGTACAAAACGACTAGCCTACAATGAGCAGTTCTTC. Translation: CACTKRLAYNEQFF.

This clonotype turned up a few times. This chain uses TRBV10-3 with TRBJ2-3, with 8 bases fitting TRBD2. The CDR3 consists of 14 residues. V trimming: 8 bases; J trimming: 6 bases; junction bases outside the gene matches: 10. Germline values: CDR1 ENHRY, CDR2 SYGVKD. The CDR3 DNA sequence: TGTGCCATCCCGGGAGGGGAGGCCGGGGATACGCAGTATTTT. This gives the protein CAIPGGEAGDTQYF.

The chain employs TRBV24-1 and TRBJ2-5; D is unresolved. The germline V gene encodes CDR1 KGHDR and CDR2 SFDVKD. The CDR3 extends over 12 amino acids. Trimming removed 4 bases at V and 5 bases at J, with 7 bases between. CDR3 DNA sequence: TGTGCCACCAGTGACTCGGATGAGACCCAGTACTTC. Its protein is CATSDSDETQYF.